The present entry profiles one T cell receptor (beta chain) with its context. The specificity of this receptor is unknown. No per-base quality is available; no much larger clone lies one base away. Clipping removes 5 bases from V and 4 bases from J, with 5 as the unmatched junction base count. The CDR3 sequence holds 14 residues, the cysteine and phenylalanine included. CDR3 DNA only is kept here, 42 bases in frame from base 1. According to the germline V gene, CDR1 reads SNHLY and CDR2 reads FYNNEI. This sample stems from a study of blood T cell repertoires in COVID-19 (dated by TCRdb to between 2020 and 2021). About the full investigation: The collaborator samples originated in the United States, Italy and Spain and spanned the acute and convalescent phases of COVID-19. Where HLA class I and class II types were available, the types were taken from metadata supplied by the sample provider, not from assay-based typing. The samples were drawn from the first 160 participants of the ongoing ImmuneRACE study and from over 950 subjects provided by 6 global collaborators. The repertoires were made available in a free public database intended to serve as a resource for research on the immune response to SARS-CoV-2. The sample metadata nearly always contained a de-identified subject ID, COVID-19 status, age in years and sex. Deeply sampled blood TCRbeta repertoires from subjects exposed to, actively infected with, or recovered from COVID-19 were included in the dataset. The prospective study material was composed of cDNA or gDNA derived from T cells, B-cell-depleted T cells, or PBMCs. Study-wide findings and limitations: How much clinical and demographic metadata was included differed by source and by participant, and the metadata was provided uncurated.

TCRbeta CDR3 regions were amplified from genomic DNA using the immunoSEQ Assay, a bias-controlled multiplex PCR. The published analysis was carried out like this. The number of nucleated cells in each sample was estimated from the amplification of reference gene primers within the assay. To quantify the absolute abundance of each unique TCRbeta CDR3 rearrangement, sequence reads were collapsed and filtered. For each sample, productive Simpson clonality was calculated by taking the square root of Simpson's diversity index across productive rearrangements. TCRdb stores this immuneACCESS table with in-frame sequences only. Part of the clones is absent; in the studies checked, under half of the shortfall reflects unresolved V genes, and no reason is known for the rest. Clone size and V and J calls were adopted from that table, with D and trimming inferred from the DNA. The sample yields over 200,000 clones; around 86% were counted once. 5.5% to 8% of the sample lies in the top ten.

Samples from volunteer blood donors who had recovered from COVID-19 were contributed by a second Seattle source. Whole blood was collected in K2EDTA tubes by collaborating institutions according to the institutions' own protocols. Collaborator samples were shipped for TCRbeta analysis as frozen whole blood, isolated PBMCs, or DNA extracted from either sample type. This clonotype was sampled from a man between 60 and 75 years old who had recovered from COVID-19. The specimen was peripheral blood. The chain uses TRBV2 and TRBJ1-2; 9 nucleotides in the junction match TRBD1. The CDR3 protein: CASSRQGDLYGYTF. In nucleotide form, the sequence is TGTGCCAGCAGTAGACAGGGGGACCTCTATGGCTACACCTTC.